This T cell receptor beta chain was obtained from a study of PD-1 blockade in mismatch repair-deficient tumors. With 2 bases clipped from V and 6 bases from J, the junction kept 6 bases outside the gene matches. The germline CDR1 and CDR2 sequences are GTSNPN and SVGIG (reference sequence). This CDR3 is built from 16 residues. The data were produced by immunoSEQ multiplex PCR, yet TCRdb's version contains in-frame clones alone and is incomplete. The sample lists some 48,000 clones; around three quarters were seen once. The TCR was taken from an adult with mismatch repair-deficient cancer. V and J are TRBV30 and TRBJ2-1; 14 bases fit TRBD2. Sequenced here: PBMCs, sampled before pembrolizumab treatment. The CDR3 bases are TGTGCCTGGAGTACAAGACTAGCGGGAGGGCCCAATGAGCAGTTCTTC. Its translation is CAWSTRLAGGPNEQFF.